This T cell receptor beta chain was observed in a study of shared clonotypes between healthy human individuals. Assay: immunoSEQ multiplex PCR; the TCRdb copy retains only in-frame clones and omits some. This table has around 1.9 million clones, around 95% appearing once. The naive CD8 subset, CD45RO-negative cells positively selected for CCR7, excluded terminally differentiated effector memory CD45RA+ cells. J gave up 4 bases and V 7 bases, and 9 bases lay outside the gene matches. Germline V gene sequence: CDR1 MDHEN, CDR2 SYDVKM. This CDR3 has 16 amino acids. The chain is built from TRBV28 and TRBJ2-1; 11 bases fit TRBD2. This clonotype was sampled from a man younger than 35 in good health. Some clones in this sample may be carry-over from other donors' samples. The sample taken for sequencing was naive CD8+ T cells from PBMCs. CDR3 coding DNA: TGTGCCAGCAACCCACTAGCGGGAGCGTCTTACAATGAGCAGTTCTTC. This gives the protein CASNPLAGASYNEQFF.